What follows are 2 T cell receptor beta chains derived from one specimen sequenced in a study of CD8+CD57+ T cells in acquired aplastic anemia. CDR3 and TCR beta VDJ profiling relied on genomic DNA as the template. TCRdb passed the reads through MiXCR, listing each CDR3 protein once. The repertoire holds approximately 300,000 distinct CDR3 sequences, with roughly 53% as singletons. The patients chosen for sequencing had shown expansion of CD8+CD57+ cells (detected by flow cytometry). The specimen was sorted CD4+, CD8+, or CD8+CD57+ T cells (not recorded which) from PBMCs. The receptors here all came from a human donor with aplastic anemia.

The chain has TRBV19 and TRBJ1-2; a weak D match, TRBD1 (6 bases). Trimming pared 4 bases from V and 8 bases from J, leaving 14 bases between. Germline V gives CDR1 LNHDA, CDR2 SQIVND (reference sequence). The CDR3 length is 13 residues. Here the CDR3 DNA reads TGTGCCAGTAGTAGACAGGCACCCTTGGGCTACACCTTC. This gives the protein CASSRQAPLGYTF.

V gene TRBV29-1 combines with J gene TRBJ1-2, with 7 nucleotides matching TRBD1. Germline-derived CDR1 and CDR2 are SQVTM and ANQGSEA. The CDR3 runs to 12 residues. V dropped 6 bases and J dropped 6; count of bases not matched to a gene: 7. The CDR3 loop reads CSVQDRENGYTF. CDR3 coding DNA: TGCAGCGTCCAAGACAGGGAAAATGGCTACACCTTC.